Listed below are T cell receptor beta chains from one sample, sequenced in a study of blood T cell repertoires in COVID-19. Generated by immunoSEQ multiplex PCR, the TCRdb table keeps only in-frame clones and is missing some. Among tens of thousands of clones listed, 70% to 90% were seen once. The specimen was peripheral blood. The receptors stem from a man aged 50 or older with active COVID-19. CDR3s include the opening cysteine and the closing phenylalanine or tryptophan. A D gene is named only where the DNA matches it firmly. Clone size, where shown, is once, few, many, or a class for clones that have expanded.

CDR3nt | CDR3aa | v_gene | abundance | len | d_gene | j_gene
TGTGCCAGCAGTTCGGCGTCTAGCGGGGGGGCAGATACGCAGTATTTT | CASSSASSGGADTQYF | TRBV6-2/TRBV6-3 | NA | 16 | TRBD2 | TRBJ2-3
TGCGCCAGCAGCCGCGGGACAGGGGGCGCGATCCTCGCTGGGGCCAACGTCCTGACTTTC | CASSRGTGGAILAGANVLTF | TRBV5-1 | NA | 20 | TRBD1 | TRBJ2-6
TGTGCCACCAGCCCCTCGGACAGGGGATTTCAGCCCCAGCATTTT | CATSPSDRGFQPQHF | TRBV15 | few | 15 | TRBD1 | TRBJ1-5
TGTGCCAGCAGTTCCGGGACAGCGATCTACGAGCAGTACTTC | CASSSGTAIYEQYF | TRBV5-4 | NA | 14 | TRBD1 | TRBJ2-7
TGCGCCAGCAGCCAAGATGTGACTAGCGGGGGCGCCAACTTACGTCTGGATACGCAGTATTTT | CASSQDVTSGGANLRLDTQYF | TRBV4-3 | NA | 21 | TRBD2 | TRBJ2-3
TGTGCCACCAGTGGAAACAGGCGTGGTGTTTCAGATACGCAGTATTTT | CATSGNRRGVSDTQYF | TRBV24-1 | NA | 16 | NA | TRBJ2-3
TGTGCCAGCAGCCCCAGTGGGGGGACAGCCTCTAATTCACCCCTCCACTTT | CASSPSGGTASNSPLHF | TRBV9 | NA | 17 | TRBD1 | TRBJ1-6
TGCAGTGCTAGAAATCGCGGGACCCAGTACTTC | CSARNRGTQYF | TRBV20-1 | NA | 11 | NA | TRBJ2-5
TGTGCCAGCACCGCGGGGGTAGGCCTCTCCTACAATGAGCAGTTCTTC | CASTAGVGLSYNEQFF | TRBV27 | NA | 16 | TRBD2 | TRBJ2-1
TGCGCCAGCAGCCAAGATAGCGGGGCCTCCTACGAGCAGTACTTC | CASSQDSGASYEQYF | TRBV4-3 | NA | 15 | TRBD2 | TRBJ2-7
TGTGCCAGCAGCTCCGACAGGGGCTACAATGAGCAGTTCTTC | CASSSDRGYNEQFF | TRBV7-9 | NA | 14 | TRBD1 | TRBJ2-1
TGTGCCAGCAGCGGGCGAGACAGGGGGCCCTCCGGTAGGGAGCTGTTTTTT | CASSGRDRGPSGRELFF | TRBV9 | medium-sized | 17 | TRBD1 | TRBJ2-2
TGTGCCAGTAGTGGGACAGGAGGAAGAGGGGAGCAGTACTTC | CASSGTGGRGEQYF | TRBV19 | NA | 14 | TRBD1 | TRBJ2-7
TGTGCCACCAGTGAGTCGAGACAGGGGAATCAGCCCCAGCATTTT | CATSESRQGNQPQHF | TRBV24-1 | NA | 15 | TRBD1 | TRBJ1-5
TGTGCCAGCAGCACCCCGACAGGGGGCTACGAGCAGTACTTC | CASSTPTGGYEQYF | TRBV7-2 | NA | 14 | TRBD1 | TRBJ2-7
TGTGCCAGCAGTGCCAAGGGACAGGGGGTTGGGGCCAACGTCCTGACTTTC | CASSAKGQGVGANVLTF | TRBV2 | once | 17 | TRBD1 | TRBJ2-6